The rows below give T cell receptor beta chains drawn from one sample of a study of cytomegalovirus exposure and HLA in healthy donors. Profiled with immunoSEQ multiplex PCR; TCRdb holds only in-frame clones, not every one. The sample shows about 150,000 clones, roughly 70% of them seen only once. Input material: PBMCs. The source of these receptors is a woman in her 40s in good health and CMV-seronegative. Both conserved end residues are part of each CDR3. The D gene is left open where the match is weak. The size entry is marked missing in some rows and otherwise reads once, few, many or a size class.

clone_size: .
v_call: TRBV2
d_call: .
j_call: TRBJ2-7
cdr3_length: 13
cdr3_aa: CATGTYSTYEQYF
cdr3_nt: TGTGCCACCGGGACATACTCAACCTACGAGCAGTACTTC

clone_size: .
v_call: TRBV28
d_call: .
j_call: TRBJ1-2
cdr3_length: 13
cdr3_aa: CASRVPTGDGYTF
cdr3_nt: TGTGCCAGCAGGGTACCGACAGGAGATGGCTACACCTTC

clone_size: .
v_call: TRBV27
d_call: TRBD1
j_call: TRBJ2-1
cdr3_length: 15
cdr3_aa: CASSLGTGGVDEQFF
cdr3_nt: TGTGCCAGCAGCCTAGGGACAGGGGGCGTGGATGAGCAGTTCTTC

clone_size: .
v_call: TRBV5-6
d_call: TRBD1
j_call: TRBJ1-2
cdr3_length: 14
cdr3_aa: CASSHWTGPGGYTF
cdr3_nt: TGTGCCAGCAGCCACTGGACAGGGCCTGGTGGCTACACCTTC

clone_size: .
v_call: TRBV5-1
d_call: TRBD1
j_call: TRBJ1-1
cdr3_length: 16
cdr3_aa: CASSLQGAPTNTEAFF
cdr3_nt: TGCGCCAGCAGCTTGCAGGGGGCACCTACGAACACTGAAGCTTTCTTT

clone_size: few
v_call: TRBV5-4
d_call: TRBD1
j_call: TRBJ2-7
cdr3_length: 15
cdr3_aa: CASSLAGQGNYEQYF
cdr3_nt: TGTGCCAGCAGCTTAGCGGGACAGGGGAATTACGAGCAGTACTTC

clone_size: .
v_call: TRBV7-6
d_call: TRBD2
j_call: TRBJ2-3
cdr3_length: 15
cdr3_aa: CASSLKAGGTDTQYF
cdr3_nt: TGTGCCAGCAGCTTGAAAGCGGGAGGAACAGATACGCAGTATTTT

clone_size: .
v_call: TRBV27
d_call: TRBD1
j_call: TRBJ1-1
cdr3_length: 15
cdr3_aa: CASGGTGGMNTEAFF
cdr3_nt: TGTGCCAGCGGTGGGACAGGGGGCATGAACACTGAAGCTTTCTTT

clone_size: .
v_call: TRBV29-1
d_call: .
j_call: TRBJ2-7
cdr3_length: 13
cdr3_aa: CSVAGTLTYEQYF
cdr3_nt: TGCAGCGTTGCAGGGACATTGACCTACGAGCAGTACTTC

clone_size: .
v_call: TRBV6-1
d_call: .
j_call: TRBJ1-6
cdr3_length: 12
cdr3_aa: CASDPDIPPLHF
cdr3_nt: TGTGCCAGCGACCCGGACATCCCACCCCTCCACTTT

clone_size: .
v_call: TRBV13
d_call: TRBD1
j_call: TRBJ2-5
cdr3_length: 16
cdr3_aa: CASSPGLGQGEETQYF
cdr3_nt: TGTGCCAGCAGCCCCGGACTGGGACAGGGAGAAGAGACCCAGTACTTC

clone_size: .
v_call: TRBV5-5
d_call: .
j_call: TRBJ1-4
cdr3_length: 14
cdr3_aa: CASSAWTENEKLFF
cdr3_nt: TGTGCCAGCAGCGCCTGGACAGAGAATGAAAAACTGTTTTTT

clone_size: .
v_call: TRBV15
d_call: .
j_call: TRBJ2-7
cdr3_length: 15
cdr3_aa: CATSRDPGSSYEQYF
cdr3_nt: TGTGCCACCAGCAGAGACCCAGGTTCATCCTACGAGCAGTACTTC

clone_size: .
v_call: TRBV27
d_call: TRBD1
j_call: TRBJ2-7
cdr3_length: 14
cdr3_aa: CASSLRTGWTEQYF
cdr3_nt: TGTGCCAGCAGTTTGAGGACAGGGTGGACCGAGCAGTACTTC

clone_size: few
v_call: TRBV7-9
d_call: TRBD2
j_call: TRBJ2-7
cdr3_length: 16
cdr3_aa: CASSLVVSGPPYEQYF
cdr3_nt: TGTGCCAGCAGCTTAGTGGTTAGCGGGCCTCCCTACGAGCAGTACTTC

clone_size: .
v_call: TRBV6-5
d_call: .
j_call: TRBJ1-2
cdr3_length: 14
cdr3_aa: CASSYSRSNYGYTF
cdr3_nt: TGTGCCAGCAGTTACTCCCGTTCTAACTATGGCTACACCTTC

clone_size: .
v_call: TRBV18
d_call: TRBD2
j_call: TRBJ2-5
cdr3_length: 15
cdr3_aa: CASSPPGGGGETQYF
cdr3_nt: TGTGCCAGCTCACCCCCCGGTGGCGGGGGAGAGACCCAGTACTTC

clone_size: .
v_call: TRBV28
d_call: .
j_call: TRBJ1-5
cdr3_length: 14
cdr3_aa: CASSPGLGNQPQHF
cdr3_nt: TGTGCCAGCAGTCCCGGGTTGGGCAATCAGCCCCAGCATTTT

clone_size: once
v_call: TRBV11-2
d_call: .
j_call: TRBJ2-5
cdr3_length: 14
cdr3_aa: CASSLALAKETQYF
cdr3_nt: TGTGCCAGCAGCTTAGCTCTAGCTAAAGAGACCCAGTACTTC

clone_size: .
v_call: TRBV28
d_call: TRBD2
j_call: TRBJ2-1
cdr3_length: 21
cdr3_aa: CASSFPSLGLAGGLSYNEQFF
cdr3_nt: TGTGCCAGCAGTTTTCCATCCCTGGGACTAGCGGGGGGCCTCTCCTACAATGAGCAGTTCTTC